Sequencing of this TCR beta chain was carried out in a study of CD8+ T cells in alopecia areata. The V gene end was trimmed by 7 bases and the J gene end by 5 bases; junction bases not matched to a gene: 4. The CDR3 sequence is 12 residues long. CDR1 is SQVTM, CDR2 ANQGSEA, per germline. The sequencing template was cDNA reverse transcribed from extracted RNA. Profiling relied on immunoSEQ multiplex PCR, and the TCRdb table lists in-frame clones only, not all of them. Among about 200,000 clones, 45% to 70% were seen once, and the ten largest hold around 5%. General study results and limits: Sharing of TCR sequences between patients (possibly for HLA-related reasons) was less clear than in mice.

Concerning this clone: Its antigen is currently unknown.

The J gene is TRBJ2-2, the V gene TRBV29-1; TRBD1 aligns across 7 bases. The specimen was CD8+ T cells sorted from blood. The TCR originated in a human donor in good health. CDR3 in amino acids: CSALQGTGELFF. The CDR3 DNA sequence: TGCAGCGCGCTACAGGGGACCGGGGAGCTGTTTTTT.